This T cell receptor (beta chain) was recovered during a study of beta chain features in type 1 diabetes. Study results and caveats: People with Type 1 diabetes carried modestly yet significantly shorter TCRB CDR3s in all four CD4+ subsets. Any HLA-type effect on TCRB rearrangement remained unresolved here.

Details on this clone: The antigen remains undetermined.

The CDR3 has 15 amino acids. The germline V gene has CDR1 SGDLS and CDR2 YYNGEE. Deletions cut 0 bases from V and 5 bases from J, with 13 bases between. Isolated RNA was reverse transcribed in full, so expressed TCRB transcripts were sequenced. Generated by immunoSEQ multiplex PCR, the TCRdb table keeps only in-frame clones and is missing some. The top ten clones hold around 0.016% of a sample with around 310,000 clones, approximately 13% of them seen once. Sequencing used naive CD4+ T cells from blood. The source is a young woman with type 1 diabetes. The chain has TRBV9 and TRBJ2-3; perhaps TRBD2 as D (6 bases). CDR3: CASSVASAGRDTQYF. Here the CDR3 DNA reads TGTGCCAGCAGCGTAGCTAGCGCAGGGAGAGATACGCAGTATTTT. Together with reference TRBV9 and TRBJ2-3, the CDR3 gives the full variable domain: DSGVTQTPKHLITATGQRVTLRCSPRSGDLSVYWYQQSLDQGLQFLIQYYNGEERAKGNILERFSAQQFPDLHSELNLSSLELGDSALYFCASSVASAGRDTQYFGPGTRLTVL.